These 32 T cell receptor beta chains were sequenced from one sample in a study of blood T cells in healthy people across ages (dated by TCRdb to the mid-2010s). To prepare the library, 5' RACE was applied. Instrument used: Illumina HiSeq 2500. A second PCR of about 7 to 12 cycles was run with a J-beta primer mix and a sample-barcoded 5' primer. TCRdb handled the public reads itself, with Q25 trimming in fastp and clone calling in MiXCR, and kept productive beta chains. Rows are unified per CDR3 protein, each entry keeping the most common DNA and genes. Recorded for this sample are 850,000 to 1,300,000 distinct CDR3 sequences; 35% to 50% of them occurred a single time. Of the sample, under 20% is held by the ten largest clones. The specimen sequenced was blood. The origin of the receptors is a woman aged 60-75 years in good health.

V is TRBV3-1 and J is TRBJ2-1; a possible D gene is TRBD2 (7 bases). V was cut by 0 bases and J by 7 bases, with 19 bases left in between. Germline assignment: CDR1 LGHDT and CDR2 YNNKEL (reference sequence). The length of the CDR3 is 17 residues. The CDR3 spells CASSQDRGEGRSNEQFF. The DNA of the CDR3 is TGTGCCAGCAGCCAAGATAGGGGGGAGGGCCGGAGTAATGAGCAGTTCTTC.

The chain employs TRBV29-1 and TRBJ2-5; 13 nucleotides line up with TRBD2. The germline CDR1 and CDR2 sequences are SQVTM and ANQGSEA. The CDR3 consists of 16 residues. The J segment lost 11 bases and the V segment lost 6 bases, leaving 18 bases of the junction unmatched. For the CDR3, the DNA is TGCAGCGTCGGGAGGGTACTAGCGGGGGGGAACAATGAGCAGTACTTC. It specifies CSVGRVLAGGNNEQYF.

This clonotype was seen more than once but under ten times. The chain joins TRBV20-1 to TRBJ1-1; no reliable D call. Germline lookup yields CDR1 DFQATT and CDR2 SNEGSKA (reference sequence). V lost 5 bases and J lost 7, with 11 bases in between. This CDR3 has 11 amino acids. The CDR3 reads CSAQQQLEAFF. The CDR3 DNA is TGCAGTGCTCAGCAACAGCTTGAAGCTTTCTTT.

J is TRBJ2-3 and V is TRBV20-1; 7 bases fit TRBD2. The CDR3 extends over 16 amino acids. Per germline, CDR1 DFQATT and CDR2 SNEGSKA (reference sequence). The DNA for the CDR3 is TGCACCGCTGCGGAGTCGGGAGGAGTAAGCACAGATACGCAGTATTTT. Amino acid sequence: CTAAESGGVSTDTQYF.

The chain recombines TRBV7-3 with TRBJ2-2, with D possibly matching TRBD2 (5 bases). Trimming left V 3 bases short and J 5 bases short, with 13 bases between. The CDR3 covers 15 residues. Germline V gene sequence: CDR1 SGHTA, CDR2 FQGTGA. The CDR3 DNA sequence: TGTGCCAGCAGCTTCGGGGTCCGGGGAACCGGGGAGCTGTTTTTT. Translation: CASSFGVRGTGELFF.

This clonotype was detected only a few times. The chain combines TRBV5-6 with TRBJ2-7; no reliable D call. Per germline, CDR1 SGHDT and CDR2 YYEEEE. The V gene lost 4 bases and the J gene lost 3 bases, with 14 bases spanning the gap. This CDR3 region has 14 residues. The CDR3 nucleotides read TGTGCCAGCAGCCCAGGACGGATATTCTACGAGCAGTACTTC. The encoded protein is CASSPGRIFYEQYF.

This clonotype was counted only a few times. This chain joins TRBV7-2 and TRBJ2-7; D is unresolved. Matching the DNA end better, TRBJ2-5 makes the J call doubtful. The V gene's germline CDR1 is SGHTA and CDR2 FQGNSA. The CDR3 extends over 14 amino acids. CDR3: CASSLAPSGETQYF. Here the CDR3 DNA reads TGTGCCAGCAGCTTAGCCCCCTCCGGGGAGACCCAGTACTTC.

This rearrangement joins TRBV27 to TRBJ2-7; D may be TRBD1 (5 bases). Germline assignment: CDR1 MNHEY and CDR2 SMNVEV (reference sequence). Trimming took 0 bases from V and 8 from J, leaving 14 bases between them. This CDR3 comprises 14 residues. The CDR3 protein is CASSLSAGRYKQYF. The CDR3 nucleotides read TGTGCCAGCAGTTTATCGGCAGGGCGATACAAGCAGTACTTC.

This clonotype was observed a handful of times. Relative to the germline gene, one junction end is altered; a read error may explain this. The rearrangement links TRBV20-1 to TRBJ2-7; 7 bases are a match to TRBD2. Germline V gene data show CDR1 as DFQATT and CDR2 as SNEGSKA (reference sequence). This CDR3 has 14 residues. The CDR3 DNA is TGCAGCGCCCGGGATTATAGCGGGTCCTACGCGCAGTACTTC. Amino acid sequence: CSARDYSGSYAQYF.

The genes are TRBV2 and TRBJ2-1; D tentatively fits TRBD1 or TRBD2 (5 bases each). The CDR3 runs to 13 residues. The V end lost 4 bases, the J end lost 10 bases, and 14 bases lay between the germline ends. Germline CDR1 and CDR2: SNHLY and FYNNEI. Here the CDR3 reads CASSAPGRVEQFF. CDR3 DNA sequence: TGTGCCAGCAGTGCGCCGGGACGCGTGGAGCAGTTCTTC.

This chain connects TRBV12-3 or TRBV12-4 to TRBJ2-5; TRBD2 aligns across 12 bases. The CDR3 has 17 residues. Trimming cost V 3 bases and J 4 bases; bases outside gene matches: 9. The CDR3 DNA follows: TGTGCCAGCAGTTTGGGGGGCGGACTAGCGGGATTAGAGACCCAGTACTTC. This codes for CASSLGGGLAGLETQYF.

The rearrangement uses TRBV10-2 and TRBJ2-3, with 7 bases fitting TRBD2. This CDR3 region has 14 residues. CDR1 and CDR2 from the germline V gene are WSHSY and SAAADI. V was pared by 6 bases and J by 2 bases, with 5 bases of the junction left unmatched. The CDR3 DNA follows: TGCGCCAGCAGGAGGGAGGGCCTCACAGATACGCAGTATTTT. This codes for CASRREGLTDTQYF.

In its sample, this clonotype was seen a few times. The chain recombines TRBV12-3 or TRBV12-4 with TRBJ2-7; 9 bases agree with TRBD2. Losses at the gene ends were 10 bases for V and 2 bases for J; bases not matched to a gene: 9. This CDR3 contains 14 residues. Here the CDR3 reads CATQWASGAYEQYF. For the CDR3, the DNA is TGTGCCACTCAGTGGGCTAGCGGGGCCTACGAGCAGTACTTC.

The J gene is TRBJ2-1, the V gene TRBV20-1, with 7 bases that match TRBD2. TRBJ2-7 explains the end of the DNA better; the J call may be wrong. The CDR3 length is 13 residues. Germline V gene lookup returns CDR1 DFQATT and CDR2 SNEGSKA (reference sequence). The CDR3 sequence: CSAIEGGRDEQYF. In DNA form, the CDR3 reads TGCAGTGCTATCGAGGGAGGGCGGGACGAGCAGTACTTC.

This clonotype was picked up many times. CDR3 region: CASSPGPNRQETQYF. For the CDR3, the DNA is TGTGCCAGCAGCCCCGGACCGAATCGACAAGAGACCCAGTACTTC. The V gene is TRBV11-1, the J gene TRBJ2-5; D is ambiguous. V dropped 5 bases and J dropped 2 bases, with 15 bases sitting between them. Germline V gives CDR1 SGHAT, CDR2 FQDESV (reference sequence). This CDR3 region has 15 residues. Complete variable domain (other parts from reference TRBV11-1 and TRBJ2-5): EAEVAQSPRYKITEKSQAVAFWCDPISGHATLYWYRQILGQGPELLVQFQDESVVDDSQLPKDRFSAERLKGVDSTLKIQPAELGDSAMYLCASSPGPNRQETQYFGPGTRLLVL.

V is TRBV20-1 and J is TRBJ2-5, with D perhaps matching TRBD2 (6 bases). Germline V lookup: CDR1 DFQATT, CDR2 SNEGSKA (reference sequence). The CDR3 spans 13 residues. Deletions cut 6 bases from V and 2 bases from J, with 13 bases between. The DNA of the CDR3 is TGCAGTGCACATTCTAGCGAACAAGAGACCCAGTACTTC. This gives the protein CSAHSSEQETQYF.

CDR3 bases: TGTGCCAGCAGCCAAAACCGGGACAGTAGCACAGATACGCAGTATTTT. Translation: CASSQNRDSSTDTQYF. The rearrangement uses TRBV4-2 and TRBJ2-3, with TRBD1 matching over 7 bases. The junction had 5 bases not matched to a gene; V was cut back by 2 bases and J by 0 bases. CDR1 and CDR2 (germline): LGHNA, YNFKEQ. This CDR3 contains 16 residues.

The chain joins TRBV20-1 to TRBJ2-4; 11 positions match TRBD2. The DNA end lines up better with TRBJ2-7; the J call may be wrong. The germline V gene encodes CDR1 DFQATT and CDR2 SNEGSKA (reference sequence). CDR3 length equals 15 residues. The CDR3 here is CSASGGGLAVYEQYF. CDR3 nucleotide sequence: TGCAGTGCTAGCGGAGGGGGACTAGCGGTATACGAGCAGTACTTC.

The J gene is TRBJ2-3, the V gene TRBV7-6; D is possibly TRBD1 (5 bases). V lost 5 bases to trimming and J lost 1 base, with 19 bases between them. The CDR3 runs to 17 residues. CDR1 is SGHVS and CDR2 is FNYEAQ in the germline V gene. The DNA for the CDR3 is TGTGCCAGCAGCCTACCTAGTGGGGCCTACCGCACAGATACGCAGTATTTT. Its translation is CASSLPSGAYRTDTQYF. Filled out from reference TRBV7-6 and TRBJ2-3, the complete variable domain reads GAGVSQSPRYKVTKRGQDVALRCDPISGHVSLYWYRQALGQGPEFLTYFNYEAQQDKSGLPNDRFSAERPEGSISTLTIQRTEQRDSAMYRCASSLPSGAYRTDTQYFGPGTRLTVL.

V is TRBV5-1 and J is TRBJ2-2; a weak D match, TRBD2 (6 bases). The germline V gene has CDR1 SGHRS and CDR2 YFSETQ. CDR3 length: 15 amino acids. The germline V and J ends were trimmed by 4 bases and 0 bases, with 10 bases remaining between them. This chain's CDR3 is CASSDGSANTGELFF. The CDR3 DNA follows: TGCGCCAGCAGCGACGGGAGTGCGAACACCGGGGAGCTGTTTTTT.

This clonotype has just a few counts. The CDR3 coding sequence is TGTGCCAGCAGCCCACCCGACAGGTTCATGAACACTGAAGCTTTCTTT. This translates into CASSPPDRFMNTEAFF. The rearrangement joins TRBV9 to TRBJ1-1; TRBD1 is a possible D gene (6 bases). Germline assignment: CDR1 SGDLS and CDR2 YYNGEE. There are 16 residues in the CDR3. The V end was cut by 4 bases, the J end by 0 bases, with 16 bases between.

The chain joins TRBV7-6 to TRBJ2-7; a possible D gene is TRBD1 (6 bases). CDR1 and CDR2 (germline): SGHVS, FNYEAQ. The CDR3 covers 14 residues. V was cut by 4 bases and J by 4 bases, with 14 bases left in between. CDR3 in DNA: TGTGCCAGCAGCTACGCACCAGGGGAATACGAGCAGTACTTC. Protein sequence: CASSYAPGEYEQYF.

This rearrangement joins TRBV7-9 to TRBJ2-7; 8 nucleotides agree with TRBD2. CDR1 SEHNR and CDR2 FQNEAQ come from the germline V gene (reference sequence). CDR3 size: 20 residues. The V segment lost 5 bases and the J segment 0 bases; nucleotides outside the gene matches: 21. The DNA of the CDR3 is TGTGCCAGCAGCCCCGTCTTGGGACGAGGGGAAGCGGGAGTCTCCTACGAGCAGTACTTC. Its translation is CASSPVLGRGEAGVSYEQYF. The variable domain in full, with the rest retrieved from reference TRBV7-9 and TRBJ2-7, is DTGVSQNPRHKITKRGQNVTFRCDPISEHNRLYWYRQTLGQGPEFLTYFQNEAQLEKSRLLSDRFSAERPKGSFSTLEIQRTEQGDSAMYLCASSPVLGRGEAGVSYEQYFGPGTRLTVT.

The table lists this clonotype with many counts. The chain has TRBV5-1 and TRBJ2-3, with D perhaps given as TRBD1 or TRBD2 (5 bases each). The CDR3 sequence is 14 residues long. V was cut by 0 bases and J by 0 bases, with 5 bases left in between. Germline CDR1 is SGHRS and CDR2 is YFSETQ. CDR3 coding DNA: TGCGCCAGCAGCTTGGGGGACAGCACAGATACGCAGTATTTT. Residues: CASSLGDSTDTQYF.

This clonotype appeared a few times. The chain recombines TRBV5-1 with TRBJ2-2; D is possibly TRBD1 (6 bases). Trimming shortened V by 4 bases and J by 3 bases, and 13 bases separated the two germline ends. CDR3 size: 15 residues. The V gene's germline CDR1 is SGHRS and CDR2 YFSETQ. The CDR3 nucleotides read TGCGCCAGCAGCGTCACAGGGACATACACCGGGGAGCTGTTTTTT. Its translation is CASSVTGTYTGELFF.

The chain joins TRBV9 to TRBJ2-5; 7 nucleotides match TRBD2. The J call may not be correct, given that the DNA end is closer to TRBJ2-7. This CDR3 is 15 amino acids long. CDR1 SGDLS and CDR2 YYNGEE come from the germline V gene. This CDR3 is CASSPWVGRVHEQYF. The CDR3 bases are TGTGCCAGCAGCCCCTGGGTGGGGAGGGTCCACGAGCAGTACTTC.

CDR3 sequence: CAWRAEQGSSYEQYF. In nucleotides, the CDR3 is TGTGCCTGGAGAGCCGAACAGGGGTCCTCCTACGAGCAGTACTTC. V usage is TRBV30 and J usage is TRBJ2-7; 7 bases fit TRBD1. The CDR3 consists of 15 residues. Trimming took 3 bases from V and 0 from J; bases not matched to a gene: 8. The germline CDR1 and CDR2 sequences are GTSNPN and SVGIG (reference sequence).

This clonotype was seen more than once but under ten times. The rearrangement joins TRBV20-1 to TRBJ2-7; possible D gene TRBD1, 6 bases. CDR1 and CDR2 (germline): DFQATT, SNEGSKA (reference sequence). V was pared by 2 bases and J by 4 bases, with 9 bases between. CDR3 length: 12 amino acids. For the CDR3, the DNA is TGCAGTGCTAGAATTACAGGGTACGAGCAGTACTTC. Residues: CSARITGYEQYF.

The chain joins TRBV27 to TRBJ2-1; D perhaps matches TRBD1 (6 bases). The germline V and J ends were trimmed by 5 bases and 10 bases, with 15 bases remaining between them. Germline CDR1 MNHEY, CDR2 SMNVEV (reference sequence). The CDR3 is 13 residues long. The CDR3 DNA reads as TGTGCCAGCAGTCCCACGTACACAGGGGAGCAGTTCTTC. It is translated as CASSPTYTGEQFF.

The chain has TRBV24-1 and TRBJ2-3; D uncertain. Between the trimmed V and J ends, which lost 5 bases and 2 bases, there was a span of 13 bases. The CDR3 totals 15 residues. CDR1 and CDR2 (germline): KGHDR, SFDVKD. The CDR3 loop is CATSGGVSFTDTQYF. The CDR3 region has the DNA TGTGCCACCAGTGGAGGAGTTTCCTTCACAGATACGCAGTATTTT.

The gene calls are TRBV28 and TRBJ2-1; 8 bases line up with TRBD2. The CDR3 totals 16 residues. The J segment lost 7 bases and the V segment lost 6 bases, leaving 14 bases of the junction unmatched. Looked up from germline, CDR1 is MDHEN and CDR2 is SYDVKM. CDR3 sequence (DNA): TGTGCCAGCAGCCCCCCCGGGGTAGCGGGACTAAATGAGCAGTTCTTC. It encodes CASSPPGVAGLNEQFF.

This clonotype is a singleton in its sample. The chain's CDR3 is CASRGQPDRNTEAFF. The CDR3 DNA follows: TGTGCCAGCAGGGGACAGCCGGACCGGAACACTGAAGCTTTCTTT. J is TRBJ1-1 and V is TRBV6-1; 7 nucleotides line up with TRBD1. Per germline, CDR1 MNHNS and CDR2 SASEGT. The trim removed 6 bases at V and 1 base at J, leaving 8 bases unmatched. This CDR3 comprises 15 residues.